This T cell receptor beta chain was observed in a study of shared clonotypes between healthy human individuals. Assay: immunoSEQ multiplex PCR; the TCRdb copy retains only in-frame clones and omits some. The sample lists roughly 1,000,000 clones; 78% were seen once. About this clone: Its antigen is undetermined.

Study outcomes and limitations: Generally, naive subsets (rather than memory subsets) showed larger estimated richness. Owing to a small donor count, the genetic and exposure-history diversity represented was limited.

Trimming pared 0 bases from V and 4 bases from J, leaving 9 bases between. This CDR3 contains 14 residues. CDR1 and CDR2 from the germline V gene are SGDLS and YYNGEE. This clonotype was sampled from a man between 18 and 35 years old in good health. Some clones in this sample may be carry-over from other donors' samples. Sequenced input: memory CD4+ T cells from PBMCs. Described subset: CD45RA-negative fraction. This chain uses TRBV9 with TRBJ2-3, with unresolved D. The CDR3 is CASSVGGVADTQYF. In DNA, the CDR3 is TGTGCCAGCAGCGTAGGAGGCGTCGCAGATACGCAGTATTTT. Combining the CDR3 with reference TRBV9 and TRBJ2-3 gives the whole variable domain DSGVTQTPKHLITATGQRVTLRCSPRSGDLSVYWYQQSLDQGLQFLIQYYNGEERAKGNILERFSAQQFPDLHSELNLSSLELGDSALYFCASSVGGVADTQYFGPGTRLTVL.